The rows below give T cell receptor beta chains drawn from one sample of a study of blood T cells in healthy people across ages. TCRdb reprocessed the 5' RACE reads via MiXCR and lists one record per CDR3 protein. The sample has roughly 2 million distinct CDR3 sequences; about 50% are singletons. Sequenced input: blood. The origin of the receptors is a woman between 40 and 55 years old in good health. Each CDR3 is given with its conserved first and last residue. A D gene is named only where the DNA matches it firmly. For some rows the clone size is stated as once, few or many, or as a class when expanded; others skip it.

DNA: TGCGCCAGCGGCGGTCCGCAGGGAAAGGGGTATGGCTACACCTTC
CDR3: CASGGPQGKGYGYTF
V: TRBV5-1
J: TRBJ1-2
size: NA
D: NA

DNA: TGTGCCAGCAGCTCCCGAGGGAAGGTGGGCGAAAAACTGTTTTTT
CDR3: CASSSRGKVGEKLFF
V: TRBV9
J: TRBJ1-4
size: once
D: NA

DNA: TGTGCCAGCAGCTTCCCCTCTAGCGGGGGGCTTTACAATGAGCAGTTCTTC
CDR3: CASSFPSSGGLYNEQFF
V: TRBV7-2
J: TRBJ2-1
size: NA
D: TRBD2

DNA: TGTGCCAGCAGTTTAGCCGGGACAGGGGCGGTAGCCCAGCATTTT
CDR3: CASSLAGTGAVAQHF
V: TRBV12-3/TRBV12-4
J: TRBJ1-5
size: NA
D: TRBD1

DNA: TGTGCCAGCGGGCAGGGAGGGTCTGGGGCCAACGTCCTGACTTTC
CDR3: CASGQGGSGANVLTF
V: TRBV6-1
J: TRBJ2-6
size: NA
D: TRBD2

DNA: TGTGCCAGCAGACCACTGGGGCCCTTAGGGTTCAATCAGCCCCAGCATTTT
CDR3: CASRPLGPLGFNQPQHF
V: TRBV27
J: TRBJ1-5
size: NA
D: NA

DNA: TGTGCCAGCCTCTCCGGGACAGGGACCTACGAGCAGTACTTC
CDR3: CASLSGTGTYEQYF
V: TRBV28
J: TRBJ2-7
size: NA
D: TRBD1

DNA: TGCAGTGCTAGAGACAGGGCCAGGGGGCAGTACTTC
CDR3: CSARDRARGQYF
V: TRBV20-1
J: TRBJ2-5
size: once
D: TRBD1

DNA: TGTGCCAGCAGTTACAACAGGGGTCTTGAGACCCAGTACTTC
CDR3: CASSYNRGLETQYF
V: TRBV6-5
J: TRBJ2-5
size: once
D: TRBD1

DNA: TGTGCCAGCAGCTTAGAAGGGGACTCTGACAATGAGCAGTTCTTC
CDR3: CASSLEGDSDNEQFF
V: TRBV11-3
J: TRBJ2-1
size: NA
D: NA

DNA: TGTGCCAGCAGTTCTGGGGTTGGCTACACCTTC
CDR3: CASSSGVGYTF
V: TRBV6-5
J: TRBJ1-2
size: many
D: NA

DNA: TGCGCCAGCAGCTTGCCCTGGACAGGGGCGGGGAATGAGCAGTTCTTC
CDR3: CASSLPWTGAGNEQFF
V: TRBV5-1
J: TRBJ2-1
size: NA
D: TRBD1

DNA: TGCGCCAGCAGCCAAGTAGCGGGGCCCAAAAACATTCAGTACTTC
CDR3: CASSQVAGPKNIQYF
V: TRBV4-1
J: TRBJ2-4
size: NA
D: TRBD2

DNA: TGTGCCAGCAGTTCTCTTTTTCCGGGACAGCTAAAAGAGACCCAGTACTTC
CDR3: CASSSLFPGQLKETQYF
V: TRBV27
J: TRBJ2-5
size: NA
D: TRBD1

DNA: TGCAGTGCTAGGGGGACGGGAAGCTATGGCTACACCTTC
CDR3: CSARGTGSYGYTF
V: TRBV20-1
J: TRBJ1-2
size: NA
D: NA

DNA: TGTGCCAGCTCCCCACCGGAGGCAGGGAAGAGAGTTAACACCTTC
CDR3: CASSPPEAGKRVNTF
V: TRBV18
J: TRBJ1-2
size: NA
D: NA

DNA: TGTGCCATCAGTGAGACACCCGGAAAGGGACACTATGGCTACACCTTC
CDR3: CAISETPGKGHYGYTF
V: TRBV10-3
J: TRBJ1-2
size: few
D: NA

DNA: TGCGCCAGCAGCTTGACGAGGGCCATGAGCACAGATACGCAGTATTTT
CDR3: CASSLTRAMSTDTQYF
V: TRBV5-1
J: TRBJ2-3
size: few
D: NA

DNA: TGTGCCAGCAGTTCGGACACCTCCACAGGGCAATACGAGCAGTACTTC
CDR3: CASSSDTSTGQYEQYF
V: TRBV7-2
J: TRBJ2-7
size: NA
D: NA

DNA: TGCGCCAGCAGCCAAGATGCACGGGGGTTCTACGAGCAGTACTTC
CDR3: CASSQDARGFYEQYF
V: TRBV4-3
J: TRBJ2-7
size: NA
D: NA

DNA: TGTGCCAGCAGTCAAGAGACCCGGAGCTATGGCTACACCTTC
CDR3: CASSQETRSYGYTF
V: TRBV28
J: TRBJ1-2
size: few
D: NA

DNA: TGCAGCGCGGGAGACCTTGGAGGCGGCTACACCTTC
CDR3: CSAGDLGGGYTF
V: TRBV29-1
J: TRBJ1-2
size: NA
D: NA

DNA: TGTGCCAGCAGTGCTAGGAGCTCCTACGAGCAGTACTTC
CDR3: CASSARSSYEQYF
V: TRBV27
J: TRBJ2-7
size: few
D: NA

DNA: TGTGCCAGCAGCCGACAGGGGCAGTCACCCCTCCACTTT
CDR3: CASSRQGQSPLHF
V: TRBV28
J: TRBJ1-6
size: NA
D: TRBD1

DNA: TGTGCCAGCAGTTCGTCCGACAACTTCTACGAGCAGTACTTC
CDR3: CASSSSDNFYEQYF
V: TRBV28
J: TRBJ2-7
size: NA
D: NA

DNA: TGTGCCAGCAGCGGACAGGGAACCAATCAGCCCCAGCATTTT
CDR3: CASSGQGTNQPQHF
V: TRBV2
J: TRBJ1-5
size: few
D: TRBD1

DNA: TGTGCCAGCAGCTATGACTCTACTTTCATCGCGAACTATGGCTACACCTTC
CDR3: CASSYDSTFIANYGYTF
V: TRBV6-2/TRBV6-3
J: TRBJ1-2
size: NA
D: NA

DNA: TGTGCCAGCAGTTACGGGACAGAGGGTTTGATGAACACTGAAGCTTTCTTT
CDR3: CASSYGTEGLMNTEAFF
V: TRBV6-5
J: TRBJ1-1
size: NA
D: TRBD1

DNA: TGTGCCAGCAGCCCAGAGGGGACACAACCTTACAATGAGCAGTTCTTC
CDR3: CASSPEGTQPYNEQFF
V: TRBV7-2
J: TRBJ2-1
size: NA
D: NA

DNA: TGCAGTTCCGGGACAGGGTACGGGGAGACCCAGTACTTC
CDR3: CSSGTGYGETQYF
V: TRBV20-1
J: TRBJ2-5
size: few
D: TRBD1

DNA: TGTGCCAGCAGCCACAGGGTCGGGACAGCCAGCCAAGAGACCCAGTACTTC
CDR3: CASSHRVGTASQETQYF
V: TRBV7-2
J: TRBJ2-5
size: many
D: TRBD1

DNA: TGTGCCAGCATTTCATCACCGGGACAGGGGACTCGAGGGGCCAACGTCCTGACTTTC
CDR3: CASISSPGQGTRGANVLTF
V: TRBV28
J: TRBJ2-6
size: NA
D: TRBD1

DNA: TGCAGTGCTTTCAGACTAGCGGGGGCGTTACAAGAGACCCAGTACTTC
CDR3: CSAFRLAGALQETQYF
V: TRBV20-1
J: TRBJ2-5
size: NA
D: TRBD2